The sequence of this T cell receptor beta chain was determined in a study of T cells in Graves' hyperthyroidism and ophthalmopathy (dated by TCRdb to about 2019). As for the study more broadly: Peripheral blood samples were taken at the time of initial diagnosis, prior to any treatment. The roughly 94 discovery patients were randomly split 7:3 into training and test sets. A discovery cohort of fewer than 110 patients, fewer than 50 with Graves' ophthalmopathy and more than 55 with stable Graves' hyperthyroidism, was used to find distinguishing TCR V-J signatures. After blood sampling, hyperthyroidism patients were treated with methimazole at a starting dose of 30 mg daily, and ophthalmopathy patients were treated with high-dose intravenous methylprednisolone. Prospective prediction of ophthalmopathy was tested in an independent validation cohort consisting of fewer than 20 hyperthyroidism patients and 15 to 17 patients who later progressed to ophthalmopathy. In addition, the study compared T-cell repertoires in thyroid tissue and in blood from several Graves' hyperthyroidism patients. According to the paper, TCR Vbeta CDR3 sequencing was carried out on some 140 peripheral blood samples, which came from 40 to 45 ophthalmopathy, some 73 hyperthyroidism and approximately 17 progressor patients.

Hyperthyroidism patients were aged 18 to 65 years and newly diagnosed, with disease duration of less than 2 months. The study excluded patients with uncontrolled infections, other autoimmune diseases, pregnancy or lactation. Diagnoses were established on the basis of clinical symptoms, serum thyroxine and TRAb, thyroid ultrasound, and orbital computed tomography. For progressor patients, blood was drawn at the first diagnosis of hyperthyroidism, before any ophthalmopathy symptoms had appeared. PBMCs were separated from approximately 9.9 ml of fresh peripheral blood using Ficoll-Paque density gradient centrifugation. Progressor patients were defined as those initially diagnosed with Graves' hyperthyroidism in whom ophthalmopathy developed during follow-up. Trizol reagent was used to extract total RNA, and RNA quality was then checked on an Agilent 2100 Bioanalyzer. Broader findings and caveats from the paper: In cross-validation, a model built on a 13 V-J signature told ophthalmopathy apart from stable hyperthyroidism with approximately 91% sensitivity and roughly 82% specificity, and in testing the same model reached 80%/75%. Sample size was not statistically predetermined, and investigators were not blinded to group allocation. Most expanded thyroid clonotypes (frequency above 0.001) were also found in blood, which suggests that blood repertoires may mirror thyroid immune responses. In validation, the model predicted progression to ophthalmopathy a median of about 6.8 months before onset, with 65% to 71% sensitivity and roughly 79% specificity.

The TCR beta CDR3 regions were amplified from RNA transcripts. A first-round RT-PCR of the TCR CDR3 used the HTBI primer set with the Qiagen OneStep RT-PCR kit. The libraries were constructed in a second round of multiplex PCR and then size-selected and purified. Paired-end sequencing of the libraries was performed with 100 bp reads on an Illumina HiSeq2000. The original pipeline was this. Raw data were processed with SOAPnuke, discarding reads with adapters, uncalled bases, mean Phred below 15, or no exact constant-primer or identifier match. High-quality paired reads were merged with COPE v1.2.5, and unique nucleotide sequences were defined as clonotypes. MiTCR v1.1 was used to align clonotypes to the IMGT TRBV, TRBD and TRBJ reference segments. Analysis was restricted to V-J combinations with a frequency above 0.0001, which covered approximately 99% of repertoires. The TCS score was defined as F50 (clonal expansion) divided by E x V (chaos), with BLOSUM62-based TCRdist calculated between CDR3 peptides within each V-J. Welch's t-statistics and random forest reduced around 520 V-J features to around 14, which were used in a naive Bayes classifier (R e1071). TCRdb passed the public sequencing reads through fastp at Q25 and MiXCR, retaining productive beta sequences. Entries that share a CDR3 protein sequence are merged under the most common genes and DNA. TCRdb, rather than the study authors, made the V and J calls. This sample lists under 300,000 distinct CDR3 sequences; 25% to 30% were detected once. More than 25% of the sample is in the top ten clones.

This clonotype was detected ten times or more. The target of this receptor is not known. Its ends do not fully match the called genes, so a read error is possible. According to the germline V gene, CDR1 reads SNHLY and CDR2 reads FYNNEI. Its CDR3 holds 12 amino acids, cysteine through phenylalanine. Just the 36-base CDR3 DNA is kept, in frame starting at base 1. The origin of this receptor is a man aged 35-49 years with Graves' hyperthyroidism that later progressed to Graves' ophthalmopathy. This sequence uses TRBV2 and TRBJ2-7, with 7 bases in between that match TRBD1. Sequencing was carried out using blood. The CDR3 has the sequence CASSPDGTESRF. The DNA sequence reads TGTGCCAGCAGTCCGGACGGGACAGAAAGTCGATTC. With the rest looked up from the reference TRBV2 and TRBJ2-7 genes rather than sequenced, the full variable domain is EPEVTQTPSHQVTQMGQEVILRCVPISNHLYFYWYRQILGQKVEFLVSFYNNEISEKSEIFDDQFSVERPDGSNFTLKIRSTKLEDSAMYFCASSPDGTESRFGPGTRLTVT.